This TCR beta chain originates from a study of long-term antiretroviral therapy in people with HIV. This CDR3 has 14 residues. Germline V CDR1 and CDR2: MNHEY, SVGAGI. Overall study results and limits: Collection of the blood took place between the mid-2000s and the late 2010s. The ART regimens in use then may have been less effective than current ones. Spans of CDR3 length were tighter for HIV repertoires than for controls.

On this clone: Its target is unknown.

immunoSEQ v3.0 was run at survey level. About 35,000-55,000 T-cell genomes per sample were the sequencing target. Clones were read by immunoSEQ multiplex PCR, and TCRdb kept only the in-frame ones, dropping some. Here the sample spans about 32,000 clones, 95% to 98% being singletons. Going into DNA extraction, samples held roughly 0.85-11 million cryopreserved PBMC. This chain uses TRBV6-5 with TRBJ1-6; possibly TRBD1 for D (5 bases). Sequencing used unsorted PBMCs, obtained 7.6 years after starting antiretroviral therapy. This TCR came from a man aged 30 to 39 with HIV. CDR3 nucleotides: TGTGCTAGCTCGGATGGGGCGGACAATTCACCCCTCCACTTT. Residues: CASSDGADNSPLHF.